This T cell receptor beta chain was retrieved from a study of cytomegalovirus exposure and HLA in healthy donors. The study's findings and limits: It is likely that the observed cluster of highly shared sequence variants was a sequencing artifact.

Each donor was nominally healthy when sampled (though unrecorded immune exposures were likely). Germline-derived CDR1 and CDR2 are LNHDA and SQIVND (reference sequence). The CDR3 consists of 14 residues. V lost 7 bases and J 7 bases, leaving 17 bases between the germline ends. With 60 Vbeta and 13 Jbeta primers, the PCR was carried out. Libraries were prepared by immunoSEQ multiplex PCR; TCRdb keeps only in-frame clonotypes and omits some of them. The sample shows approximately 190,000 clones, approximately 85% of them seen only once. A note on this clone: Its antigen is still unknown.

Sequencing used PBMCs. The receptor was isolated from a woman aged 18-29 years in good health and CMV-seronegative. The chain employs TRBV19 and TRBJ2-1; possibly TRBD2 for D (5 bases). DNA of the CDR3: TGTGCCAGTACGGGGAGAGAATACGAGAATGAGCAGTTCTTC. Translating it yields CASTGREYENEQFF.